The clone carrying this T cell receptor beta chain was seen more than once but under ten times. These data originate in a study of T-cell memory formation after mild COVID-19. The CDR3 has 16 amino acids. The germline V gene has CDR1 MNHNS and CDR2 SASEGT. J gave up 4 bases and V 4 bases, and 5 bases lay outside the gene matches. TCRdb itself ran the 5' RACE reads through MiXCR, one entry per CDR3 protein. The sample lists about 500,000 distinct CDR3 sequences; roughly 22% were seen once. The TCR comes from an adult woman who had mild COVID-19 (a few samples of this study predate the infection). Cell type and time point are not known. The rearrangement links TRBV6-1 to TRBJ2-2; 11 bases agree with TRBD1. The specimen sequenced was PBMCs or a T cell subset sorted from them (not recorded which). CDR3 DNA sequence: TGTGCCAGCAGTGCGGACAGGGGGCGCGGCACCGGGGAGCTGTTTTTT. This gives the protein CASSADRGRGTGELFF.